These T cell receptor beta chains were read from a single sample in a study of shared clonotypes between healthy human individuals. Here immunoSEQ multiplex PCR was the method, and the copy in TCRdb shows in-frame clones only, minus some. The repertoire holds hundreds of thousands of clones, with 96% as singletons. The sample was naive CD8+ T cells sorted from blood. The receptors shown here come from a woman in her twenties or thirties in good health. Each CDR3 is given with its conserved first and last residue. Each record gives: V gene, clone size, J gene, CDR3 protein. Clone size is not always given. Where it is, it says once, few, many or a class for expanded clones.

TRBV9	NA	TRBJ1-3	CASSGWEGQAPPTIYF
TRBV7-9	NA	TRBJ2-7	CASSGTGTGANSYEQYF
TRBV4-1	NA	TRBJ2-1	CASSHRPQRESYNEQFF
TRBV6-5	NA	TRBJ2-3	CASSYSGSSTDTQYF
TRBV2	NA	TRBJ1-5	CASSESGYSNQPQHF
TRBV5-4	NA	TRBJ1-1	CASSPPGARAEAFF
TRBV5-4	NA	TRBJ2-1	CASSGDRSLFF
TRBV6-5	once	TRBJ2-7	CASSWDTSYEQYF
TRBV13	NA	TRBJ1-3	CASSQDLHSGNTIYF
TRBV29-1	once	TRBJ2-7	CSVASGQGIYEQYF
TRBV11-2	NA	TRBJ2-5	CASSLEWVKETQYF
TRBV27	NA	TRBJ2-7	CASKPWTGSEQYF
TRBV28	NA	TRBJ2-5	CASIQAGEGQETQYF
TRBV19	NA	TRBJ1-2	CASTKQDRVWYAGYTF
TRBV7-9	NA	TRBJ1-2	CASSSESGYYGYTF
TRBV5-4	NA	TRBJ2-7	CASSFAGGPYEQYF
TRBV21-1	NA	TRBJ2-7	CASSKEKISGIEGPYEQYF
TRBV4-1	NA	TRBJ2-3	CASSQVRFEVDTQYF